The next 7 T cell receptor beta chains were all read from a single sample in a study of cytomegalovirus exposure and HLA in healthy donors. Amplification used 60 Vbeta primers and 13 Jbeta primers. This table comes from immunoSEQ multiplex PCR, and its TCRdb copy is limited to in-frame clones, with some not included. The data hold about 160,000 clones, with about four fifths observed a single time. The specimen was PBMCs. The receptors stem from a male donor in good health and CMV-seropositive.

This CDR3 is CASSLLARYEQYF. CDR3 sequence (DNA): TGTGCCAGCAGCTTACTAGCTAGGTACGAGCAGTACTTC. V usage is TRBV7-2 and J usage is TRBJ2-7, with D maybe TRBD2 (5 bases). V was shortened by 2 bases and J by 4 bases, with 9 bases between the two germline ends. This CDR3 has 13 amino acids. CDR1 is SGHTA and CDR2 is FQGNSA in the germline V gene.

The V and J genes are TRBV19 and TRBJ1-1; D is perhaps TRBD1 (5 bases). This CDR3 is 11 amino acids long. Germline lookup yields CDR1 LNHDA and CDR2 SQIVND (reference sequence). V was trimmed by 6 bases and J by 8 bases, leaving 10 bases between them. This chain's CDR3 is CASRQGSEAFF. The CDR3 nucleotides read TGTGCCAGTAGGCAGGGTTCCGAAGCTTTCTTT.

This sequence joins TRBV28 and TRBJ1-5, with D perhaps TRBD1 (5 bases). Germline V gene sequence: CDR1 MDHEN, CDR2 SYDVKM. V dropped 6 bases and J dropped 6 bases, with 12 bases sitting between them. The length of the CDR3 is 13 residues. Here the CDR3 DNA reads TGTGCCAGCAGATCCGGGGGTGGTCAGCCCCAGCATTTT. Its protein product is CASRSGGGQPQHF.

This clone turned up a few times. J is TRBJ2-2 and V is TRBV9; 10 bases map to TRBD1. J was trimmed by 4 bases and V by 4 bases; bases with no gene match: 7. Germline loops: CDR1 SGDLS, CDR2 YYNGEE. This CDR3 has 16 amino acids. CDR3 DNA sequence: TGTGCCAGCAGCCCACGACAGGGGGCGGGCACCGGGGAGCTGTTTTTT. Its translation is CASSPRQGAGTGELFF.

The chain is built from TRBV19 and TRBJ2-7; TRBD2 might be the D (6 bases). The CDR3 sequence is 15 residues long. V was pared by 6 bases and J by 0 bases, with 15 bases between. CDR1 and CDR2 (germline): LNHDA, SQIVND (reference sequence). The CDR3 region is CASSLGGRSSYEQYF. In DNA form, the CDR3 reads TGTGCCAGTAGCCTCGGGGGTAGGAGCTCCTACGAGCAGTACTTC.

The chain has TRBV4-3 and TRBJ2-7, with 12 bases aligning to TRBD1. V dropped 4 bases and J dropped 0; count of bases not matched to a gene: 10. Germline CDR1 and CDR2: LGHNA and YSLEER. The CDR3 totals 18 residues. This CDR3 reads CASSRWAGQGALSYEQYF. In nucleotides, the CDR3 is TGCGCCAGCAGCCGATGGGCGGGACAGGGGGCACTCTCCTACGAGCAGTACTTC.

The genes are TRBV6-1 and TRBJ2-7, with D uncertain. V was trimmed by 6 bases and J by 2 bases, leaving 14 bases between them. Germline V CDR1 and CDR2: MNHNS, SASEGT. The CDR3 spans 14 residues. The CDR3 protein is CASRTHDKTYEQYF. CDR3 in DNA: TGTGCCAGCAGGACACACGACAAGACCTACGAGCAGTACTTC.